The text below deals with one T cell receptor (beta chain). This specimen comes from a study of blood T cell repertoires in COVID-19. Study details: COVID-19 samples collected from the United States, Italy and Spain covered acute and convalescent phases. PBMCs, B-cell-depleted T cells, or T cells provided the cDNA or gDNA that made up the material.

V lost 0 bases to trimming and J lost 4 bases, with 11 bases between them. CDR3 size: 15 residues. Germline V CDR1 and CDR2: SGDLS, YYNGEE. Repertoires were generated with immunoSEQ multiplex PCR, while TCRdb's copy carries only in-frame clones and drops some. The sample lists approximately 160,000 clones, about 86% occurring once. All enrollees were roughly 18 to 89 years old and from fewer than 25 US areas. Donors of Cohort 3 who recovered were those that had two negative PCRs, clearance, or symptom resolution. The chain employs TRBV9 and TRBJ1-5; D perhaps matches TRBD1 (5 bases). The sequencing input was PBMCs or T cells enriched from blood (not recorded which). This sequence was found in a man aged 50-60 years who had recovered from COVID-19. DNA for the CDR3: TGTGCCAGCAGCGTAGATGGGGACTTAAATCAGCCCCAGCATTTT. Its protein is CASSVDGDLNQPQHF.